Each of the 23 T cell receptor beta chains below was sequenced from the same sample in a study of OX40 agonist ivuxolimab in advanced cancers. Preparation of the library involved the immunoSEQ multiplex PCR assay. Sourced from immuneACCESS, this table was stored by TCRdb with only in-frame sequences that have V and J called. A share of the clones is absent; for the studies checked, an unresolved V gene accounts for under half, and the remainder has no known explanation. In all, the sample holds more than 60,000 clones, and approximately 81% of those were seen once. The ten largest clones capture approximately 3.6% of the sample. Sample: CD4+ or CD8+ T cells sorted from blood, taken in a trial of the OX40 agonist ivuxolimab. The source is an adult with an advanced solid tumor such as melanoma, head and neck, liver or kidney cancer.

This rearrangement joins TRBV6-5 to TRBJ2-2; D tentatively reads TRBD1 or TRBD2 (5 bases each). The CDR3 covers 15 residues. CDR1 MNHEY and CDR2 SVGAGI come from the germline V gene. The ends were cut back, 5 bases at V and 1 base at J, with 11 bases in the middle. For the CDR3, the DNA is TGTGCCAGCAGTAAGGGACGGGAGAACACCGGGGAGCTGTTTTTT. Protein: CASSKGRENTGELFF.

The chain carries TRBV5-4 and TRBJ2-3; TRBD2 aligns across 11 bases. Germline lookup yields CDR1 SGHNT and CDR2 YYREEE (reference sequence). The CDR3 length is 15 residues. V was clipped by 6 bases and J by 7 bases; unmatched bases: 10. CDR3 region: CASTSGTSGAYTQYF. The CDR3 bases are TGTGCCAGCACCTCCGGGACTAGCGGAGCCTATACGCAGTATTTT.

This clone was counted a few times. The CDR3 spells CASSLDGRANSPLHF. CDR3 nucleotides: TGTGCCAGCAGCTTAGACGGCAGGGCTAATTCACCCCTCCACTTT. V and J are TRBV7-9 and TRBJ1-6; tentative D call: TRBD1 (5 bases). Germline V lookup: CDR1 SEHNR, CDR2 FQNEAQ (reference sequence). This CDR3 is 15 amino acids long. The ends were cut back, 1 base at V and 6 bases at J, with 10 bases in the middle.

J is TRBJ2-5 and V is TRBV5-1; TRBD1 aligns across 10 bases. V trimming: 4 bases; J trimming: 0 bases; junction bases outside the gene matches: 3. Germline V gives CDR1 SGHRS, CDR2 YFSETQ. The CDR3 is 15 residues long. The chain's CDR3 is CASSPGQGYQETQYF. The CDR3 DNA reads TGCGCCAGCAGCCCGGGACAGGGGTACCAAGAGACCCAGTACTTC.

This chain uses TRBV19 with TRBJ1-5; TRBD1 aligns across 8 bases. Germline V CDR1 and CDR2: LNHDA, SQIVND (reference sequence). This CDR3 contains 15 residues. V lost 3 bases and J lost 7; bases outside the gene matches: 8. The CDR3 DNA reads TGTGCCAGTAGTATGGGGCAGGGGGCCGGGCAGCCCCAGCATTTT. This codes for CASSMGQGAGQPQHF.

The chain joins TRBV9 to TRBJ1-3; no clear D gene. The CDR3 has 13 residues. V lost 3 bases and J 8 bases, leaving 12 bases between the germline ends. Looked up from germline, CDR1 is SGDLS and CDR2 is YYNGEE. CDR3 sequence reads: CASSAPILDTIYF. The CDR3 DNA sequence: TGTGCCAGCAGCGCCCCGATCCTGGACACCATATATTTT.

This chain joins TRBV6-1 and TRBJ2-1, with TRBD2 identical over 11 bases. Germline V gene data show CDR1 as MNHNS and CDR2 as SASEGT. CDR3 length: 15 residues. After removal of 6 bases from V and 3 bases from J, the junction contained 4 bases not matched to a gene. CDR3 sequence reads: CASRVAGGGYNEQFF. Written as DNA, the CDR3 is TGTGCCAGCAGAGTAGCGGGAGGGGGCTACAATGAGCAGTTCTTC.

J is TRBJ1-5 and V is TRBV7-9, with D hard to call. V lost 4 bases and J 5 bases, leaving 6 bases between the germline ends. Per germline, CDR1 SEHNR and CDR2 FQNEAQ (reference sequence). The CDR3 has 12 residues. The CDR3 nucleotides are TGTGCCAGCAGCTACACCGATCAGCCCCAGCATTTT. Its translation is CASSYTDQPQHF.

The CDR3, as DNA: TGTGCCAGCAGCCGGTACAGGGGGCGAAACACAGATACGCAGTATTTT. This gives the protein CASSRYRGRNTDTQYF. The chain uses TRBV14 and TRBJ2-3; 9 bases are shared with TRBD1. Germline CDR1 reads SGHDN; CDR2 reads FVKESK. Trimming at V came to 4 bases and at J to 2 bases, leaving 7 bases not matched to a gene. The CDR3 is 16 amino acids.

The chain combines TRBV6-5 with TRBJ1-2, with TRBD1 as a possible D gene (6 bases). This CDR3 has 13 residues. CDR1 is MNHEY, CDR2 SVGAGI, per germline. V was shortened by 5 bases and J by 3 bases, with 10 bases between the two germline ends. This chain's CDR3 is CASSQTGYYGYTF. DNA for the CDR3: TGTGCCAGCAGTCAGACAGGCTACTATGGCTACACCTTC.

The sample holds a few counts of this clone. This chain joins TRBV19 and TRBJ2-1; 10 bases line up with TRBD2. The CDR3 runs 16 residues. Germline lookup yields CDR1 LNHDA and CDR2 SQIVND (reference sequence). After removal of 3 bases from V and 3 bases from J, the junction contained 5 bases not matched to a gene. This chain's CDR3 is CASSIGLADVYNEQFF. CDR3 bases: TGTGCCAGTAGTATCGGACTAGCGGACGTCTACAATGAGCAGTTCTTC.

The rearrangement links TRBV19 to TRBJ2-2; D is perhaps TRBD2 (6 bases). This CDR3 has 15 amino acids. CDR1 and CDR2 (germline): LNHDA, SQIVND (reference sequence). V was cut by 5 bases and J by 0 bases, with 10 bases left in between. The CDR3 nucleotides are TGTGCCAGTAGTCGGCGGGAAACGAACACCGGGGAGCTGTTTTTT. It codes for CASSRRETNTGELFF. The variable domain in full, with the rest retrieved from reference TRBV19 and TRBJ2-2, is DGGITQSPKYLFRKEGQNVTLSCEQNLNHDAMYWYRQDPGQGLRLIYYSQIVNDFQKGDIAEGYSVSREKKESFPLTVTSAQKNPTAFYLCASSRRETNTGELFFGEGSRLTVL.

J is TRBJ2-5 and V is TRBV28, with unresolved D. The CDR3 is 10 amino acids. Trimming pared 5 bases from V and 7 bases from J, leaving 5 bases between. CDR1 is MDHEN, CDR2 SYDVKM, per germline. For the CDR3, the DNA is TGTGCCAGCAGTGGGTCGACCCAGTACTTC. Protein product: CASSGSTQYF.

The chain uses TRBV27 and TRBJ2-7; the D gene is possibly TRBD1 (5 bases). This CDR3 has 15 residues. Looked up from germline, CDR1 is MNHEY and CDR2 is SMNVEV (reference sequence). V lost 2 bases and J lost 4, with 15 bases in between. The CDR3 nucleotides are TGTGCCAGCAGTTTAATCGCAGGGATGGATTACGAGCAGTACTTC. This encodes CASSLIAGMDYEQYF.

The chain employs TRBV5-7 and TRBJ2-3; maybe TRBD2 (6 bases). TRBV5-7 is marked as an open reading frame, function uncertain. The CDR3 contains 15 residues. Trimming removed 0 bases from V and 2 bases from J, with 10 bases in between. For the CDR3, the DNA is TGTGCCAGCAGCTTGGCTAGCGTATTCACAGATACGCAGTATTTT. Its translation is CASSLASVFTDTQYF.

V is TRBV2 and J is TRBJ1-5, with no clear D. With 6 bases removed from V and 0 bases from J, the gap between germline ends came to 9 bases. The CDR3 runs 14 residues. Germline V CDR1 and CDR2: SNHLY, FYNNEI. The CDR3 spells CASRRELSNQPQHF. The CDR3 DNA reads as TGTGCCAGCAGACGGGAGCTTAGCAATCAGCCCCAGCATTTT.

The rearrangement uses TRBV18 and TRBJ1-3, with a weak D call TRBD1 (6 bases). CDR3 length equals 13 residues. V shed 6 bases and J shed 4 bases, with 10 bases lying between them. CDR1 and CDR2 (germline): KGHSH, LQKENI. The CDR3 DNA follows: TGTGCCAGCTCGTCTGGACAGGGAAACACCATATATTTT. Translating gives CASSSGQGNTIYF.

V is TRBV7-8 and J is TRBJ2-1; 8 nucleotides align to TRBD2. V lost 5 bases, J lost 0 bases, and 3 bases stayed unmatched. The CDR3 consists of 15 residues. The germline V gene has CDR1 SGHVS and CDR2 FQNEAQ. The CDR3 DNA sequence: TGTGCCAGCAGCCTTAGCGGGACCTCCTACAATGAGCAGTTCTTC. It is translated as CASSLSGTSYNEQFF.

The chain links TRBV6-5 to TRBJ2-7; 9 bases align to TRBD1. V shed 6 bases and J 5 bases; nucleotides not matched to a gene: 8. In germline, CDR1 is MNHEY, CDR2 SVGAGI. There are 14 residues in the CDR3. The CDR3 reads CASRVDRGWNEQYF. CDR3 bases: TGTGCCAGCAGGGTGGACAGGGGATGGAACGAGCAGTACTTC.

This chain uses TRBV7-2 with TRBJ1-1; D call uncertain. The germline V gene has CDR1 SGHTA and CDR2 FQGNSA. V dropped 7 bases and J dropped 0 bases, with 15 bases sitting between them. The CDR3 covers 15 residues. The CDR3 bases are TGTGCCAGCACTCTGACTGGGAATATGAACACTGAAGCTTTCTTT. It encodes CASTLTGNMNTEAFF.

This chain connects TRBV4-1 to TRBJ2-5; D unresolved. This CDR3 has 14 residues. CDR1 and CDR2 (germline): MGHRA, YSYEKL. Trimming stripped 0 bases from V and 5 bases from J, with 10 bases between. CDR3 sequence reads: CASSQDRWFETQYF. The DNA for the CDR3 is TGCGCCAGCAGCCAAGATCGGTGGTTTGAGACCCAGTACTTC.

CDR3 sequence (DNA): TGCGCCAGCAGTCCCGGGACAGGGGGTGAAGCTTTCTTT. This gives the protein CASSPGTGGEAFF. The gene calls are TRBV5-1 and TRBJ1-1, with 11 positions matching TRBD1. CDR1 and CDR2 (germline): SGHRS, YFSETQ. This CDR3 is 13 amino acids long. Trimming removed 5 bases from V and 7 bases from J; junction bases left unmatched: 4. Full variable domain (rest looked up from reference TRBV5-1 and TRBJ1-1): KAGVTQTPRYLIKTRGQQVTLSCSPISGHRSVSWYQQTPGQGLQFLFEYFSETQRNKGNFPGRFSGRQFSNSRSEMNVSTLELGDSALYLCASSPGTGGEAFFGQGTRLTVV.

The chain uses TRBV5-8 and TRBJ2-1; D gene unclear. V gave up 4 bases and J gave up 8 bases, with 16 bases separating them. The CDR3 length is 14 residues. Looked up from germline, CDR1 is SGHTS and CDR2 is YDEGEE. Here the CDR3 reads CASSVPPSGDEQFF. CDR3 in DNA: TGTGCCAGCAGCGTTCCCCCCTCAGGCGATGAGCAGTTCTTC.